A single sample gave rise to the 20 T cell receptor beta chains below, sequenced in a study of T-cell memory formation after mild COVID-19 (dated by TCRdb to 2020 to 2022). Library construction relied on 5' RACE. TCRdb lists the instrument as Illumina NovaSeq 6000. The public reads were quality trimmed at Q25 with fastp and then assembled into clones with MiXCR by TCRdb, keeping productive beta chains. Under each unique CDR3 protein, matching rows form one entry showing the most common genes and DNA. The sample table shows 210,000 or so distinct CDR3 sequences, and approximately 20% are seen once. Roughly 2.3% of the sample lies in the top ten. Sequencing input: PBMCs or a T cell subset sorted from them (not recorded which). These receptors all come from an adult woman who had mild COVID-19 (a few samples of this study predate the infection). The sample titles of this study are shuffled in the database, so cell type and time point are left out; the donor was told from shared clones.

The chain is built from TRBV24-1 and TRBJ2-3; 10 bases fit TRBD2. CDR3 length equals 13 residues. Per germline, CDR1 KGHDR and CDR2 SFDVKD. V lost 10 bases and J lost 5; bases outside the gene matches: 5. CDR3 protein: CATSGRTEDTQYF. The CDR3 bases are TGTGCCACTAGCGGGAGGACCGAAGATACGCAGTATTTT.

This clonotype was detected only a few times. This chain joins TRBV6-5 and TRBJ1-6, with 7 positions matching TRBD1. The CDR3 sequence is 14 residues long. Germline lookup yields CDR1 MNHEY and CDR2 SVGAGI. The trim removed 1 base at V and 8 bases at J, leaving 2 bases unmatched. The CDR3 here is CASSYFQGDSPLHF. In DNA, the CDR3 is TGTGCCAGCAGTTACTTCCAGGGGGATTCACCCCTCCACTTT.

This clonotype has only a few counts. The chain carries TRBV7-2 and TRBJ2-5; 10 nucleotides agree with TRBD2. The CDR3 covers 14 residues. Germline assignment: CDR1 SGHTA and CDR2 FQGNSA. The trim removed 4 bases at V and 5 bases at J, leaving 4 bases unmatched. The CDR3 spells CASSSGLASETQYF. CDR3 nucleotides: TGTGCCAGCAGCTCGGGACTAGCGAGTGAGACCCAGTACTTC.

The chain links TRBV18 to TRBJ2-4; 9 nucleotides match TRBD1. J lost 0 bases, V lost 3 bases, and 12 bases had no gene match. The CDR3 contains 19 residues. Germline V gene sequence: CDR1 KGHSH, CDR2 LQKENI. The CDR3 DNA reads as TGTGCCAGCTCACCTCGGAGACAGGGGGGGCCAATAGCCAAAAACATTCAGTACTTC. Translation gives CASSPRRQGGPIAKNIQYF.

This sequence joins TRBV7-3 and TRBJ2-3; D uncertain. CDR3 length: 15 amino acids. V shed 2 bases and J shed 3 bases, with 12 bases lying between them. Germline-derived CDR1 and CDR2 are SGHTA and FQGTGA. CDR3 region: CASSLWGRPTDTQYF. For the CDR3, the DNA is TGTGCCAGCAGCTTATGGGGAAGGCCTACAGATACGCAGTATTTT.

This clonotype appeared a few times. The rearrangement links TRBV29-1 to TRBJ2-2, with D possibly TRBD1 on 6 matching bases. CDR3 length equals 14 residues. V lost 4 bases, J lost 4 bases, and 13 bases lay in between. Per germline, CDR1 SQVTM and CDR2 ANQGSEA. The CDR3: CSVVGPGATGELFF. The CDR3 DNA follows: TGCAGCGTTGTAGGTCCAGGGGCCACCGGGGAGCTGTTTTTT.

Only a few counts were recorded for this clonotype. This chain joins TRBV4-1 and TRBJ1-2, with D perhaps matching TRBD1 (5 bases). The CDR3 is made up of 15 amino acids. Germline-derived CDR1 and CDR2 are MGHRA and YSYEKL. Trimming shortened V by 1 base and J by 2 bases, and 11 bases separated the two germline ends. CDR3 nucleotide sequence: TGCGCCAGCAGCCAAGCTTTTGGACAAAACTATGGCTACACCTTC. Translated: CASSQAFGQNYGYTF.

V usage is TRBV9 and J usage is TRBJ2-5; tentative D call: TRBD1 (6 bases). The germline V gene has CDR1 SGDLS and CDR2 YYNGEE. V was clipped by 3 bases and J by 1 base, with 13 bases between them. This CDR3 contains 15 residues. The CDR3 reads CASSDGTISQETQYF. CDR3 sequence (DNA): TGTGCCAGCAGCGACGGGACAATAAGCCAAGAGACCCAGTACTTC.

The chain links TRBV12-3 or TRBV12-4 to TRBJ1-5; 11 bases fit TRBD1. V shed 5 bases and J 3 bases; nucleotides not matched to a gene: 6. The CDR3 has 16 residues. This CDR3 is CASSLGTGGINQPQHF. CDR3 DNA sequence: TGTGCCAGCAGTCTCGGGACAGGGGGAATCAATCAGCCCCAGCATTTT.

In nucleotides, the CDR3 is TGTGCCAGCAGCCCGGGACAGGGAATCGCCGGGGAGCTGTTTTTT. Protein sequence: CASSPGQGIAGELFF. V and J are TRBV9 and TRBJ2-2; 9 bases map to TRBD1. The CDR3 consists of 15 residues. CDR1 SGDLS and CDR2 YYNGEE come from the germline V gene. The junction had 7 bases not matched to a gene; V was cut back by 4 bases and J by 6 bases.

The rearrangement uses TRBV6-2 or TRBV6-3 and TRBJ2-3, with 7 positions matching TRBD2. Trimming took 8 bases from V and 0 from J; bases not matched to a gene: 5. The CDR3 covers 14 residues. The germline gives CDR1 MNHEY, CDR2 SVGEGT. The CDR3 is CASRRGRSTDTQYF. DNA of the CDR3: TGTGCCAGCCGGCGGGGGAGGAGCACAGATACGCAGTATTTT.

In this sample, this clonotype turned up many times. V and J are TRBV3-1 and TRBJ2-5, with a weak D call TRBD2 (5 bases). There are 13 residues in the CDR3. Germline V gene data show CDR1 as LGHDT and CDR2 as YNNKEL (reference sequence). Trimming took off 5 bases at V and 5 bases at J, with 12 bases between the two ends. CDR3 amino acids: CASSSQTGETQYF. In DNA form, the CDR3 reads TGTGCCAGCAGCTCGCAGACGGGGGAGACCCAGTACTTC.

CDR3 sequence: CASSPRRESTEAFF. Here the CDR3 DNA reads TGTGCCAGCAGCCCTAGAAGGGAGAGCACTGAAGCTTTCTTT. The chain has TRBV7-6 and TRBJ1-1, with D uncertain. V gave up 5 bases and J gave up 4 bases, with 14 bases separating them. The CDR3 extends over 14 amino acids. CDR1 SGHVS and CDR2 FNYEAQ come from the germline V gene. Full variable domain (remainder filled in from reference TRBV7-6 and TRBJ1-1): GAGVSQSPRYKVTKRGQDVALRCDPISGHVSLYWYRQALGQGPEFLTYFNYEAQQDKSGLPNDRFSAERPEGSISTLTIQRTEQRDSAMYRCASSPRRESTEAFFGQGTRLTVV.

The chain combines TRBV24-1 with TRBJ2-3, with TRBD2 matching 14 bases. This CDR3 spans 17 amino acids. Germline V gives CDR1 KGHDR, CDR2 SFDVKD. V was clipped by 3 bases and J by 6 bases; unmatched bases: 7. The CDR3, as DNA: TGTGCCACCAGTGATCCAGGACTAGCGGGAGGAGGGGATACGCAGTATTTT. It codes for CATSDPGLAGGGDTQYF.

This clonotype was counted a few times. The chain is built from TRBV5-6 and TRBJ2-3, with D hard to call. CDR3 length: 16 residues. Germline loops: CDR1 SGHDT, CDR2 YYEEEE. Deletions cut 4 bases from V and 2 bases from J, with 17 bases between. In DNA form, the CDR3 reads TGTGCCAGCAGCCCATGGTCGTTCCGACTCACAGATACGCAGTATTTT. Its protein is CASSPWSFRLTDTQYF.

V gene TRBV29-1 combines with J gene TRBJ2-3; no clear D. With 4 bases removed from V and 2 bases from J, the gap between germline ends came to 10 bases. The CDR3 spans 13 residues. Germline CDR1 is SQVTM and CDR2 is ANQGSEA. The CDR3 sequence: CSVGTLITDTQYF. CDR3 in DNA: TGCAGCGTTGGTACTCTGATCACAGATACGCAGTATTTT.

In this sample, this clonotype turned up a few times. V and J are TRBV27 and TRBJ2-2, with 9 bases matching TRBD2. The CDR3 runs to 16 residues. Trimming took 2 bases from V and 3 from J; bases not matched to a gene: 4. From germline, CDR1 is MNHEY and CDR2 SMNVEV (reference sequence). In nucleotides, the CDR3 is TGTGCCAGCAGTTTAGCCGGGACTAGCTACACCGGGGAGCTGTTTTTT. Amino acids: CASSLAGTSYTGELFF.

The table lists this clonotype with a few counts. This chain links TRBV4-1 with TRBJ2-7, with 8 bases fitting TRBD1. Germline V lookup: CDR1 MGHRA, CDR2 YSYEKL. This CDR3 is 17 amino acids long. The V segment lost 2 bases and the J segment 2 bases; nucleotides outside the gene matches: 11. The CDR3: CASSQRPGTGNTYEQYF. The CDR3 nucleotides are TGCGCCAGCAGCCAACGCCCCGGGACAGGAAATACCTACGAGCAGTACTTC.

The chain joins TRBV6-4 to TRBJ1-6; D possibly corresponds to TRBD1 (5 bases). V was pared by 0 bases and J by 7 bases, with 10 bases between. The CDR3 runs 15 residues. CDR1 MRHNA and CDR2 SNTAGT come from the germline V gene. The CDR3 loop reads CASSDSAGMNSPLHF. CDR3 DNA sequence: TGTGCCAGCAGTGACTCGGCAGGGATGAATTCACCCCTCCACTTT.

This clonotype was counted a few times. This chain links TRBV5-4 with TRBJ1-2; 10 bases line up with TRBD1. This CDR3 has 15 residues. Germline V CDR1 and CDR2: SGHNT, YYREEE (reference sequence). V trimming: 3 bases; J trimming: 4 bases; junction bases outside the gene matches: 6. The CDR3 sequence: CASSSEDRGGYGYTF. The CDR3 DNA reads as TGTGCCAGCAGCTCAGAGGACAGGGGGGGCTATGGCTACACCTTC.